This T cell receptor (beta chain) was profiled in a study of T cells in Graves' hyperthyroidism and ophthalmopathy. Study overall: Once the initial diagnosis was made, peripheral blood was obtained before any treatment.

Researchers amplified the TCR beta CDR3 regions from RNA transcripts. The TCR CDR3 first-round RT-PCR relied on the HTBI primer set. Each CDR3 protein gets one entry after TCRdb re-called the multiplex PCR reads with MiXCR. The sample shows over 700,000 distinct CDR3 sequences, over 35% of them seen only once. The CDR3 totals 12 residues. V shed 8 bases and J shed 1 base, with 11 bases lying between them. Germline-derived CDR1 and CDR2 are SQVTM and ANQGSEA. This clonotype was observed at least ten times. Diagnosis of hyperthyroidism was new in patients aged 18 to 65, and its duration was under 2 months. Diagnosis relied on clinical symptoms, serum thyroxine and TRAb, thyroid ultrasound and orbital computed tomography.

The sample consisted of blood. The chain recombines TRBV29-1 with TRBJ1-1; no reliable D call. The receptor's source is a man aged 18 to 30 with Graves' hyperthyroidism. In nucleotides, the CDR3 is TGCAGCATTGGTTGGGCGAACACTGAAGCTTTCTTT. This sequence encodes CSIGWANTEAFF. Filled out from reference TRBV29-1 and TRBJ1-1, the complete variable domain reads SAVISQKPSRDICQRGTSLTIQCQVDSQVTMMFWYRQQPGQSLTLIATANQGSEATYESGFVIDKFPISRPNLTFSTLTVSNMSPEDSSIYLCSIGWANTEAFFGQGTRLTVV.